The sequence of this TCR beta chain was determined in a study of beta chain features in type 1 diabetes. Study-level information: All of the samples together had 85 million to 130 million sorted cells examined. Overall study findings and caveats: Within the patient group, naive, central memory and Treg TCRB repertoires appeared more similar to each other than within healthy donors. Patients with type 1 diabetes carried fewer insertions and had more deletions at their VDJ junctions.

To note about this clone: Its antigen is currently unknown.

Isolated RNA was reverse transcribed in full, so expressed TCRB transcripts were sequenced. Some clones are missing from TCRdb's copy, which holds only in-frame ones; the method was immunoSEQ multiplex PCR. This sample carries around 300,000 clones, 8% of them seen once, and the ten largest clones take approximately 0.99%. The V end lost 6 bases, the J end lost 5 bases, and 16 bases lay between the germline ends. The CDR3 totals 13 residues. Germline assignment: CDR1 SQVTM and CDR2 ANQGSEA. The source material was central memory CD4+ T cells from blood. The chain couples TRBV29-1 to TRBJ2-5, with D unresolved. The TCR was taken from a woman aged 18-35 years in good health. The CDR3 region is CSVNTNLGETQYF. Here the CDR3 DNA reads TGCAGCGTGAACACCAACCTTGGGGAGACCCAGTACTTC. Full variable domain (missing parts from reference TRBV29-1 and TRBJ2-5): SAVISQKPSRDICQRGTSLTIQCQVDSQVTMMFWYRQQPGQSLTLIATANQGSEATYESGFVIDKFPISRPNLTFSTLTVSNMSPEDSSIYLCSVNTNLGETQYFGPGTRLLVL.